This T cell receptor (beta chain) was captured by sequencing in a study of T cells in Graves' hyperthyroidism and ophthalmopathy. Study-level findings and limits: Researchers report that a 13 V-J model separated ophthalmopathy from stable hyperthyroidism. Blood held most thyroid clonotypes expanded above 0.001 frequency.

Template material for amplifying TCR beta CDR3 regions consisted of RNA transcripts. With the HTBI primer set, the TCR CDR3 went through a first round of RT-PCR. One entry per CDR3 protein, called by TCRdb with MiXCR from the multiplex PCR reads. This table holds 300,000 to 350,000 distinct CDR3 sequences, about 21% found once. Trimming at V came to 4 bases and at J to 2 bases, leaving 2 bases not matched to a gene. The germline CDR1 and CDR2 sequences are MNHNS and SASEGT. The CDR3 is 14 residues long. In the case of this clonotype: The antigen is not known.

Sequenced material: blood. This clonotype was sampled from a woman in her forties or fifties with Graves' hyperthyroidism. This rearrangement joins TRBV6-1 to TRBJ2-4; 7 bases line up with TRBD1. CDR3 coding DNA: TGTGCCAGCAGTGCGACAGGGACCAAAAACATTCAGTACTTC. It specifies CASSATGTKNIQYF.